The 32 T cell receptor beta chains below all came from one sample that was sequenced in a study of cytomegalovirus exposure and HLA in healthy donors. Use of 60 Vbeta and 13 Jbeta primers characterized the PCR. Method: immunoSEQ multiplex PCR; TCRdb's copy keeps in-frame clones and lacks some. The table lists about 57,000 clones, approximately 75% of them singletons, with 6.8% in the top ten. Sequencing input: PBMCs. The receptor source for this set is a man younger than 40 in good health and CMV-seropositive.

The chain is built from TRBV28 and TRBJ2-7, with D possibly TRBD1 on 5 matching bases. Germline V CDR1 and CDR2: MDHEN, SYDVKM. CDR3 length: 14 amino acids. V lost 11 bases and J lost 1, with 18 bases in between. CDR3 DNA: TGTGCCGGTGGATGGGGCCGGACATCCTACGAGCAGTACTTC. Translation: CAGGWGRTSYEQYF. The whole variable domain, filled in from reference TRBV28 and TRBJ2-7, reads DVKVTQSSRYLVKRTGEKVFLECVQDMDHENMFWYRQDPGLGLRLIYFSYDVKMKEKGDIPEGYSVSREKKERFSLILESASTNQTSMYLCAGGWGRTSYEQYFGPGTRLTVT.

The J gene is TRBJ2-2, the V gene TRBV7-3, with 7 bases identical to TRBD1. The V segment lost 4 bases and the J segment 6 bases; nucleotides outside the gene matches: 5. This CDR3 is built from 14 residues. CDR1 is SGHTA and CDR2 is FQGTGA in the germline V gene. The CDR3 protein is CASSSDRVSGELFF. The DNA of the CDR3 is TGTGCCAGCAGCTCCGACAGGGTCTCCGGGGAGCTGTTTTTT.

This clone was detected only a few times. The V and J genes are TRBV4-1 and TRBJ1-2; 7 nucleotides agree with TRBD1. This CDR3 spans 15 amino acids. V gave up 2 bases and J gave up 2 bases; unmatched junction bases: 5. Germline V gene data show CDR1 as MGHRA and CDR2 as YSYEKL. In nucleotides, the CDR3 is TGCGCCAGCAGCCAAATACAGGGGCTGAACTATGGCTACACCTTC. It is translated as CASSQIQGLNYGYTF.

The chain has TRBV7-2 and TRBJ2-7; no reliable D call. Germline lookup yields CDR1 SGHTA and CDR2 FQGNSA. The CDR3 is made up of 13 amino acids. Trimming removed 4 bases at V and 3 bases at J, with 10 bases between. The CDR3 nucleotides read TGTGCCAGCAGCTCCCTTCCCCTCTACGAGCAGTACTTC. It translates to CASSSLPLYEQYF.

The V and J genes are TRBV14 and TRBJ1-1; TRBD1 agrees at 10 bases. The junction had 10 bases not matched to a gene; V was cut back by 4 bases and J by 5 bases. The germline V gene has CDR1 SGHDN and CDR2 FVKESK. This CDR3 spans 16 amino acids. DNA of the CDR3: TGTGCCAGCAGCCTACATCCGGGACAGGGGCGGACTGAAGCTTTCTTT. Its protein product is CASSLHPGQGRTEAFF.

The V gene is TRBV28, the J gene TRBJ1-4, with D possibly being TRBD1 (6 bases). CDR1 is MDHEN and CDR2 is SYDVKM in the germline V gene. Trimming pared 6 bases from V and 7 bases from J, leaving 18 bases between. The CDR3 contains 15 residues. DNA of the CDR3: TGTGCCAGCAGCCTAGGGGGGGGCTTAGGTGAAAAACTGTTTTTT. The encoded protein is CASSLGGGLGEKLFF.

The chain couples TRBV15 to TRBJ2-1, with 8 nucleotides matching TRBD1. The CDR3 totals 16 residues. The junction had 9 bases not matched to a gene; V was cut back by 1 base and J by 7 bases. The germline CDR1 and CDR2 sequences are LNHNV and YYDKDF (reference sequence). CDR3 sequence: CATSRARQGWGNEQFF. DNA of the CDR3: TGTGCCACCAGCAGAGCCCGACAGGGGTGGGGAAATGAGCAGTTCTTC.

V is TRBV7-9 and J is TRBJ2-7, with D maybe TRBD1 (6 bases). This CDR3 comprises 11 residues. Germline CDR1 and CDR2: SEHNR and FQNEAQ (reference sequence). V lost 2 bases to trimming and J lost 7 bases, with 6 bases between them. Written as DNA, the CDR3 is TGTGCCAGCAGCTTAAGGGGGGAGCAGTACTTC. As protein: CASSLRGEQYF.

CDR3 bases: TGTGCCAGCAGCCGGGTGCCCGGACAGTCTGAAGCTTTCTTT. This gives the protein CASSRVPGQSEAFF. This chain joins TRBV6-5 and TRBJ1-1; tentative D call: TRBD1 (6 bases). Germline CDR1 and CDR2: MNHEY and SVGAGI. This CDR3 has 14 amino acids. Trimming stripped 6 bases from V and 6 bases from J, with 17 bases between.

The chain has TRBV5-1 and TRBJ2-5; tentatively, D is TRBD2 (7 bases). The CDR3 runs to 15 residues. Germline lookup yields CDR1 SGHRS and CDR2 YFSETQ. V was clipped by 1 base and J by 1 base, with 11 bases between them. This chain's CDR3 is CASSLNGGRQETQYF. CDR3 nucleotide sequence: TGCGCCAGCAGCTTGAACGGGGGGCGCCAAGAGACCCAGTACTTC. Filled out from reference TRBV5-1 and TRBJ2-5, the complete variable domain reads KAGVTQTPRYLIKTRGQQVTLSCSPISGHRSVSWYQQTPGQGLQFLFEYFSETQRNKGNFPGRFSGRQFSNSRSEMNVSTLELGDSALYLCASSLNGGRQETQYFGPGTRLLVL.

This chain connects TRBV15 to TRBJ2-3; possible D gene TRBD2, 5 bases. The germline V gene has CDR1 LNHNV and CDR2 YYDKDF (reference sequence). V was clipped by 3 bases and J by 4 bases, with 17 bases between them. CDR3 length: 16 amino acids. CDR3 nucleotides: TGTGCCACCAGCAGCCGATCCCGGGGAGTTTCAGATACGCAGTATTTT. Protein product: CATSSRSRGVSDTQYF. Combining the CDR3 with reference TRBV15 and TRBJ2-3 gives the whole variable domain DAMVIQNPRYQVTQFGKPVTLSCSQTLNHNVMYWYQQKSSQAPKLLFHYYDKDFNNEADTPDNFQSRRPNTSFCFLDIRSPGLGDTAMYLCATSSRSRGVSDTQYFGPGTRLTVL.

The CDR3: CASSLGVTTEAFF. In DNA form, the CDR3 reads TGCGCCAGCAGCTTGGGAGTGACAACTGAAGCTTTCTTT. The chain combines TRBV5-1 with TRBJ1-1; D unresolved. This CDR3 has 13 amino acids. The ends were cut back, 0 bases at V and 5 bases at J, with 8 bases in the middle. Germline lookup yields CDR1 SGHRS and CDR2 YFSETQ.

In its sample, this clone was seen once. The V call is TRBV30, the J call TRBJ2-1; 7 bases fit TRBD1. The V gene end was trimmed by 5 bases and the J gene end by 6 bases; junction bases not matched to a gene: 10. This CDR3 spans 14 amino acids. Germline CDR1 and CDR2: GTSNPN and SVGIG (reference sequence). The CDR3 sequence: CAWGQGVTTNEQFF. The CDR3 DNA is TGTGCCTGGGGCCAGGGGGTCACTACCAATGAGCAGTTCTTC.

This clone was seen more than once but under ten times. This chain links TRBV27 with TRBJ1-1; 8 nucleotides line up with TRBD1. V shed 9 bases, J shed 11 bases, and the junction held 14 bases outside the gene matches. The CDR3 covers 13 residues. Per the germline V gene, CDR1 is MNHEY and CDR2 is SMNVEV (reference sequence). This CDR3 reads CASYPWTGSGAFF. As DNA, the CDR3 is TGTGCCAGTTACCCTTGGACAGGGTCTGGGGCTTTCTTT.

The chain uses TRBV30 and TRBJ1-2; 7 bases are shared with TRBD1. The length of the CDR3 is 13 residues. After removal of 3 bases from V and 4 bases from J, the junction contained 5 bases not matched to a gene. Germline V gives CDR1 GTSNPN, CDR2 SVGIG (reference sequence). The DNA for the CDR3 is TGTGCCTGGAGCCAGGACAGGACCTATGGCTACACCTTC. Its protein product is CAWSQDRTYGYTF.

This chain uses TRBV4-3 with TRBJ2-3, with 7 bases fitting TRBD1. Germline trimming cut 0 bases from V and 4 bases from J; bases unmatched to any gene: 4. In germline, CDR1 is LGHNA, CDR2 YSLEER. This CDR3 comprises 15 residues. CDR3 coding DNA: TGCGCCAGCAGCCAAGATATAGGGGGCGCAGATACGCAGTATTTT. It specifies CASSQDIGGADTQYF.

The genes are TRBV19 and TRBJ2-7; D possibly corresponds to TRBD2 (5 bases). CDR3 length: 14 amino acids. The germline V and J ends were trimmed by 2 bases and 3 bases, with 11 bases remaining between them. In germline, CDR1 is LNHDA, CDR2 SQIVND (reference sequence). CDR3 nucleotides: TGTGCCAGTAGTATAAGCCACGGGAACTACGAGCAGTACTTC. Encoded protein: CASSISHGNYEQYF.

In this sample, this clone turned up once. The chain couples TRBV6-1 to TRBJ2-7; 10 bases align to TRBD1. V shed 10 bases, J shed 3 bases, and the junction held 9 bases outside the gene matches. CDR3 length: 14 amino acids. Germline V gives CDR1 MNHNS, CDR2 SASEGT. Written as DNA, the CDR3 is TGTGCCACCTACAGGGGACAGGGGCACTACGAGCAGTACTTC. It encodes CATYRGQGHYEQYF.

This sequence joins TRBV7-8 and TRBJ2-5, with 11 positions matching TRBD2. This CDR3 is built from 16 residues. V shed 5 bases and J 6 bases; nucleotides not matched to a gene: 11. CDR1 and CDR2 from the germline V gene are SGHVS and FQNEAQ. In DNA form, the CDR3 reads TGTGCCAGCAGCCCGACGGTAGCGGGGGGGCAAAAGACCCAGTACTTC. Translation gives CASSPTVAGGQKTQYF.

V and J are TRBV9 and TRBJ1-3; no firm D call. There are 16 residues in the CDR3. The V gene's germline CDR1 is SGDLS and CDR2 YYNGEE. The V gene lost 6 bases and the J gene lost 1 base, with 17 bases spanning the gap. The CDR3 region is CASTDTAGRSGNTIYF. In DNA form, the CDR3 reads TGTGCCAGCACCGATACGGCGGGGAGGTCTGGAAACACCATATATTTT.

The chain links TRBV7-2 to TRBJ2-2, with 9 bases lining up with TRBD1. The germline V gene has CDR1 SGHTA and CDR2 FQGNSA. The ends lost 5 bases at V and 4 bases at J; junction bases unmatched: 11. This CDR3 is 17 amino acids long. The CDR3 DNA sequence: TGTGCCAGCAGCCCGCCCGGGACAGGGCCGGGCACCGGGGAGCTGTTTTTT. Encoded protein: CASSPPGTGPGTGELFF. The full variable domain, its missing parts supplied by reference TRBV7-2 and TRBJ2-2, is GAGVSQSPSNKVTEKGKDVELRCDPISGHTALYWYRQSLGQGLEFLIYFQGNSAPDKSGLPSDRFSAERTGGSVSTLTIQRTQQEDSAVYLCASSPPGTGPGTGELFFGEGSRLTVL.

J is TRBJ2-3 and V is TRBV6-1; D is possibly TRBD2 (7 bases). The CDR3 consists of 14 residues. V was pared by 4 bases and J by 11 bases, with 19 bases between. Germline CDR1 reads MNHNS; CDR2 reads SASEGT. Here the CDR3 reads CASSAARGPVGQYF. The CDR3 nucleotides read TGTGCCAGCAGTGCGGCGCGGGGGCCGGTGGGGCAGTATTTT.

The chain has TRBV6-1 and TRBJ2-1; possibly TRBD1 for D (6 bases). CDR3 length equals 15 residues. Germline assignment: CDR1 MNHNS and CDR2 SASEGT. Trimming took 8 bases from V and 1 from J, leaving 15 bases between them. The CDR3 is CASLKTGRSYNEQFF. In DNA, the CDR3 is TGTGCCAGCCTAAAGACAGGTCGGTCCTACAATGAGCAGTTCTTC.

This chain uses TRBV7-2 with TRBJ2-5, with D maybe TRBD1 (5 bases). The J call may be in error: the DNA end matches TRBJ2-7 better. Germline V lookup: CDR1 SGHTA, CDR2 FQGNSA. The CDR3 covers 14 residues. The DNA for the CDR3 is TGTGCCAGCAGCCGAACGCAGGGCAGCTACGAGCAGTACTTC. This gives the protein CASSRTQGSYEQYF.

The chain combines TRBV19 with TRBJ1-1, with D perhaps matching TRBD1 (6 bases). V lost 3 bases and J 0 bases, leaving 14 bases between the germline ends. Germline values: CDR1 LNHDA, CDR2 SQIVND (reference sequence). The CDR3 runs 16 residues. The CDR3 here is CASSIVPWGLNTEAFF. In nucleotides, the CDR3 is TGTGCCAGTAGTATCGTACCCTGGGGGCTGAACACTGAAGCTTTCTTT.

This chain joins TRBV5-6 and TRBJ2-7; D possibly corresponds to TRBD1 (5 bases). CDR3 length equals 16 residues. Between the trimmed V and J ends, which lost 4 bases and 3 bases, there was a span of 20 bases. Germline CDR1 SGHDT, CDR2 YYEEEE. CDR3 in amino acids: CASSVLGSGRVYEQYF. The DNA for the CDR3 is TGTGCCAGCAGCGTTCTGGGGTCGGGCAGGGTCTACGAGCAGTACTTC. Drawing the rest from reference TRBV5-6 and TRBJ2-7, the complete variable domain is DAGVTQSPTHLIKTRGQQVTLRCSPKSGHDTVSWYQQALGQGPQFIFQYYEEEERQRGNFPDRFSGHQFPNYSSELNVNALLLGDSALYLCASSVLGSGRVYEQYFGPGTRLTVT.

CDR3 DNA sequence: TGTGCCAGCAGCCGGCAGGGGAACACTAATGAAAAACTGTTTTTT. This codes for CASSRQGNTNEKLFF. The chain carries TRBV6-5 and TRBJ1-4; possibly TRBD1 for D (6 bases). V was pared by 6 bases and J by 2 bases, with 13 bases between. Germline V lookup: CDR1 MNHEY, CDR2 SVGAGI. CDR3 length equals 15 residues.

The CDR3: CASSLTWTSFYNEQFF. CDR3 nucleotide sequence: TGTGCCAGCAGTTTAACGTGGACTTCATTCTACAATGAGCAGTTCTTC. The rearrangement uses TRBV28 and TRBJ2-1; maybe TRBD2 (5 bases). CDR1 MDHEN and CDR2 SYDVKM come from the germline V gene. The CDR3 is 16 amino acids. Deletions cut 2 bases from V and 3 bases from J, with 14 bases between.

The chain couples TRBV5-4 to TRBJ2-3; D perhaps matches TRBD2 (6 bases). V lost 5 bases and J lost 1, with 20 bases in between. CDR1 and CDR2 from the germline V gene are SGHNT and YYREEE (reference sequence). The CDR3 has 17 amino acids. CDR3 in DNA: TGTGCCAGCAGTCTCAGGACGGGGGATGTGGGCACAGATACGCAGTATTTT. Encoded protein: CASSLRTGDVGTDTQYF.

V and J are TRBV5-6 and TRBJ2-7; no clear D gene. This CDR3 comprises 12 residues. The germline V and J ends were trimmed by 2 bases and 8 bases, with 11 bases remaining between them. The germline V gene encodes CDR1 SGHDT and CDR2 YYEEEE. The CDR3 DNA is TGTGCCAGCAGCTTTATCGATACACAGCAGTACTTC. Translating gives CASSFIDTQQYF.

The chain couples TRBV6-5 to TRBJ1-3, with TRBD1 matching over 8 bases. There are 16 residues in the CDR3. The junction had 3 bases not matched to a gene; V was cut back by 2 bases and J by 0 bases. CDR1 MNHEY and CDR2 SVGAGI come from the germline V gene. DNA of the CDR3: TGTGCCAGCAGTTACAGACAGGGGAACTCTGGAAACACCATATATTTT. This sequence encodes CASSYRQGNSGNTIYF.

The V and J genes are TRBV2 and TRBJ1-1; 9 nucleotides match TRBD1. This CDR3 has 15 residues. Trimming took 5 bases from V and 5 from J; bases not matched to a gene: 9. Germline CDR1 is SNHLY and CDR2 is FYNNEI. The CDR3: CASSNPGQGITEAFF. DNA for the CDR3: TGTGCCAGCAGTAACCCTGGACAGGGGATAACTGAAGCTTTCTTT.